The rows below give T cell receptor beta chains drawn from one sample of a study of T cells after yellow fever vaccination. TCRdb used MiXCR to reprocess the 5' RACE reads, holding one entry per CDR3 protein. The sample has fewer than 650,000 distinct CDR3 sequences, around a fifth seen once. The material was PBMCs, obtained about 20 days after the first yellow fever vaccination. The source is a man younger than 30 who received the YFV17D yellow fever vaccine. CDR3s include the opening cysteine and the closing phenylalanine or tryptophan. The order of the fields is D gene, clone size, J gene, V gene, CDR3 DNA, CDR3 protein. The D gene is left open where the match is weak. Size is omitted from some rows. Given values are once, few, many or a class for expanded clones.

>TRBD1|.|TRBJ1-1|TRBV5-1
TGCGCCAGCAGCTTTCGACAGGGTAGTGAAGCTTTCTTT
CASSFRQGSEAFF
>TRBD1|many|TRBJ2-3|TRBV20-1
TGCAGTGCTGTGCGGGGACAGGGAAGTTCGGATACGCAGTATTTT
CSAVRGQGSSDTQYF
>.|.|TRBJ1-4|TRBV5-1
TGCGCCAGCAGCTTGGTTCAAAGTGGGGAAAAACTGTTTTTT
CASSLVQSGEKLFF
>TRBD2|.|TRBJ2-1|TRBV6-5
TGTGCCAGCAGTTCCATGTTGGGGGGGTACAATGAGCAGTTCTTC
CASSSMLGGYNEQFF
>TRBD2|.|TRBJ2-4|TRBV7-9
TGTGCCACCTCGGGGGGAACGCAAAACATTCAGTACTTC
CATSGGTQNIQYF
>TRBD1|many|TRBJ1-2|TRBV15
TGTGCCACCAGCGCCCAGTGGGACAGGAGGCGGTACGACTACACCTTC
CATSAQWDRRRYDYTF
>.|few|TRBJ2-5|TRBV7-9
TGTGCCAGCCTTAGAGAGGCCATGGAGACCCAGTACTTC
CASLREAMETQYF
>TRBD1|few|TRBJ2-3|TRBV7-2
TGTGCCAGCAGCTTAGCCCAGGGGGCTACAGATACGCAGTATTTT
CASSLAQGATDTQYF
>.|.|TRBJ2-4|TRBV5-1
TGCGCCAGCAGGGGGAGCGGGTTCAAAAACATTCAGTACTTC
CASRGSGFKNIQYF
>.|few|TRBJ2-1|TRBV4-1
TGCGCCAGCAGCCACCCCTTAATCAGGGACAATGAGCAGTTCTTC
CASSHPLIRDNEQFF
>.|many|TRBJ1-5|TRBV7-6
TGTGCCAGCAGCTTAGGTCAAGGGCAGCCCCAGCATTTT
CASSLGQGQPQHF
>.|.|TRBJ2-1|TRBV6-5
TGTGCCAGCAGTTACCCAGCCTCGGGACTTTCCTACAATGAGCAGTTCTTC
CASSYPASGLSYNEQFF
>.|few|TRBJ2-7|TRBV4-1
TGCGCCAGCAGCCTACCTGGGGGCCGAACCGAGCAGTACTTC
CASSLPGGRTEQYF
>.|.|TRBJ2-3|TRBV29-1
TGCAGCCTGCGTGGTGGGGGTATAAGAGATACGCAGTATTTT
CSLRGGGIRDTQYF
>.|.|TRBJ2-2|TRBV6-2/TRBV6-3
TGTGCCAGCAGCCCGTACACGACGAACACCGGGGAGCTGTTTTTT
CASSPYTTNTGELFF
>.|few|TRBJ2-1|TRBV6-5
TGTGCCAGCTGTTGGGGGGAAGTCAATGAGCAGTTCTTC
CASCWGEVNEQFF
>.|.|TRBJ2-7|TRBV30
TGTGCCTGGAGTGTACCGCCGAGGAGGGGCTACGAGCAGTACTTC
CAWSVPPRRGYEQYF
>.|few|TRBJ1-3|TRBV6-5
TGTGCCAGCAGGACACCGGGGAACACCATATATTTT
CASRTPGNTIYF
>TRBD1|few|TRBJ1-6|TRBV12-3/TRBV12-4
TGTGCCAGCAGTCGAACCACCCGACAGGGGAGAGGCTCACCCCTCCACTTT
CASSRTTRQGRGSPLHF
>.|.|TRBJ1-4|TRBV3-1
TGTGCCAGCAGCCAAGAAACAGGGTTGATTGAAAAACTGTTTTTT
CASSQETGLIEKLFF
>.|few|TRBJ2-3|TRBV7-2
TGTGCCAGCAGCATCACAGGGTTAGAGGATACGCAGTATTTT
CASSITGLEDTQYF
>TRBD1|.|TRBJ2-2|TRBV5-1
TGCGCCAGCAGATCGGGACAGGGTGCCGGGGAGCTGTTTTTT
CASRSGQGAGELFF
>.|few|TRBJ2-1|TRBV19
TGTGCCAGTAGTATAAGGAGGTCCTACCCCAATGAGCAGTTCTTC
CASSIRRSYPNEQFF
>.|.|TRBJ2-1|TRBV20-1
TGCAGTGCCACAGGGTCCATGGTGCGTGAGCAGTTCTTC
CSATGSMVREQFF
>.|few|TRBJ2-2|TRBV19
TGTGCCAGTCGCTTTATCCTCAAGGGAACCGGGGAGCTGTTTTTT
CASRFILKGTGELFF
>.|few|TRBJ1-3|TRBV7-8
TGTGCCAGCAGCTCGCACCTGAGCTCTGGAAACACCATATATTTT
CASSSHLSSGNTIYF
>.|few|TRBJ2-5|TRBV7-2
TGTGCCAGCAGCTTAGTGGTAGGGGGAAGTGAGACCCAGTACTTC
CASSLVVGGSETQYF